The next 4 T cell receptor beta chains were all read from a single sample in a study of tumor-infiltrating lymphocytes in localized non-small cell lung cancer. The table came from immunoSEQ multiplex PCR; TCRdb's copy has only in-frame clones and leaves some out. The sample consists of 9,500 to 15,000 clones, around 78% of them appearing once. Sequenced: lung tumor tissue. These receptors originate from a human donor with non-small cell lung cancer.

This clone was recorded only once. The chain carries TRBV7-2 and TRBJ2-7; TRBD1 matches 8 bases. Germline V CDR1 and CDR2: SGHTA, FQGNSA. The CDR3 is made up of 13 amino acids. V shed 5 bases, J shed 6 bases, and the junction held 6 bases outside the gene matches. DNA for the CDR3: TGTGCCAGCAGCGTTGACAGGGGCGGCGAGCAGTACGTC. This sequence encodes CASSVDRGGEQYV.

The chain employs TRBV9 and TRBJ2-3; 8 bases match TRBD2. Germline lookup yields CDR1 SGDLS and CDR2 YYNGEE. With 2 bases clipped from V and 4 bases from J, the junction kept 6 bases outside the gene matches. The CDR3 extends over 15 amino acids. For the CDR3, the DNA is TGTGCCAGCAGCGTTTTTGGACTAGCCGCAGATACGCAGTATTTT. Translation gives CASSVFGLAADTQYF.

This clone has a handful of counts. This chain joins TRBV15 and TRBJ2-1, with 9 bases lining up with TRBD1. The CDR3 runs 19 residues. In germline, CDR1 is LNHNV, CDR2 YYDKDF (reference sequence). J lost 7 bases, V lost 3 bases, and 19 bases had no gene match. CDR3 DNA sequence: TGTGCCACCAGCAGGGAGAGGCTTGTTAACGGGACAGGGTATAATGAGCAGTTCTTC. Its protein product is CATSRERLVNGTGYNEQFF. Based on the CDR3 plus reference TRBV15 and TRBJ2-1, the full variable domain is DAMVIQNPRYQVTQFGKPVTLSCSQTLNHNVMYWYQQKSSQAPKLLFHYYDKDFNNEADTPDNFQSRRPNTSFCFLDIRSPGLGDTAMYLCATSRERLVNGTGYNEQFFGPGTRLTVL.

The chain joins TRBV19 to TRBJ1-4; the match to TRBD1 covers 9 bases. The CDR3 consists of 15 residues. J gave up 8 bases and V 6 bases, and 10 bases lay outside the gene matches. Germline CDR1 reads LNHDA; CDR2 reads SQIVND (reference sequence). CDR3 in amino acids: CASRPTGTGTEKLFF. The CDR3 DNA is TGTGCCAGTAGGCCCACCGGGACAGGGACGGAAAAACTGTTTTTT.